Given below is one T cell receptor (beta chain) in context. Trimming took 3 bases from V and 0 from J, leaving 13 bases between them. CDR3 size: 15 residues. From germline, CDR1 is SGHRS and CDR2 YFSETQ. These data come from a study of shared T cell receptors in the human thymus. Here immunoSEQ multiplex PCR was the method, and the copy in TCRdb shows in-frame clones only, minus some. The sample lists over 450,000 clones, 70% to 80% occurring once. These data also featured in a second study, about human thymus T cells. As that report states: Healthy Finnish infants undergoing corrective surgery for congenital heart defects provided the donor material. From resections taken during corrective heart surgery, the thymus tissue was obtained. What appeared biased in thymic and blood repertoires was the usage of V and J genes. Thymic TCR repertoires of unrelated people reportedly overlapped highly.

The clonotype originates from a boy under two years old with a congenital heart defect. The V and J genes are TRBV5-1 and TRBJ2-7; TRBD1 is a possible D gene (8 bases). The specimen was thymocytes. CDR3 amino acids: CASSSHRGGSYEQYF. CDR3 coding DNA: TGCGCCAGCAGCTCCCACAGGGGGGGCTCCTACGAGCAGTACTTC.